This T cell receptor beta chain was documented in a study of blood T cell repertoires in COVID-19. Study as a whole: Samples taken during acute and convalescent COVID-19 were collected in the United States, Italy and Spain. T cells, B-cell-depleted T cells, or PBMCs provided the cDNA or gDNA that served as material.

This CDR3 comprises 14 residues. Germline CDR1 SGHVS, CDR2 FQNEAQ. V shed 0 bases and J 9 bases; nucleotides not matched to a gene: 2. Study processing details: Amplification from reference gene primers served as the basis for estimated nucleated cell counts. Using immunoSEQ multiplex PCR, the repertoire was profiled, and TCRdb retains in-frame clones only, with some absent. Clone size and the V and J calls come from that table; the DNA yielded D and trimming. The data hold about 190,000 clones, with approximately 78% observed a single time. The V call is TRBV7-8, the J call TRBJ1-6; 7 bases fit TRBD1. The source is a woman older than 75 with active or convalescent COVID-19. Sequencing was carried out using peripheral blood. The CDR3 reads CASSLAGGGSPLHF. As DNA, the CDR3 is TGTGCCAGCAGCTTAGCAGGGGGCGGTTCACCCCTCCACTTT.